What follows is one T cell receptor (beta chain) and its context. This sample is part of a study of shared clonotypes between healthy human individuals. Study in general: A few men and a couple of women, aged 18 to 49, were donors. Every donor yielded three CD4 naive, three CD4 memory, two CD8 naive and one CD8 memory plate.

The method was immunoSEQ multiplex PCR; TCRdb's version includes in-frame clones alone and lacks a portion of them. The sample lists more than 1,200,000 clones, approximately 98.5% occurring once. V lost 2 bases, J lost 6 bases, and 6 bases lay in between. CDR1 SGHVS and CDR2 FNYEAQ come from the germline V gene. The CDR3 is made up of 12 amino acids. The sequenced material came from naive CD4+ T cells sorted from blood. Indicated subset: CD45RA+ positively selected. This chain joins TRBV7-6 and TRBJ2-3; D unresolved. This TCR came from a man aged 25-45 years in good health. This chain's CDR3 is CASSLTVDTQYF. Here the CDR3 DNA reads TGTGCCAGCAGCTTAACGGTGGATACGCAGTATTTT.